What follows is one T cell receptor beta chain and its context. No antigen is known for it. The record originates from a study of graft-versus-host responses after intestinal transplantation. The overall study: Recipients obtained multivisceral, liver-intestinal, or isolated intestinal transplants. The study gave all recipients anti-thymocyte globulin induction, then tacrolimus and steroids for roughly 3 years. Study findings and constraints: Circulating GvH clones peaking coincided with falling HvG clones soon after transplant. Researchers found GvH clones in recipient marrow, and some showed up first in ileum or blood.

There are 12 residues in the CDR3. Between the trimmed V and J ends, which lost 6 bases and 8 bases, there was a span of 13 bases. Per the germline V gene, CDR1 is MNHEY and CDR2 is SVGAGI. The table came from immunoSEQ multiplex PCR; TCRdb's copy has only in-frame clones and leaves some out. The table records fewer than 95,000 clones, approximately 95% of them present only once. The sample in question was unstimulated CD8+ T cells sorted from spleen or lymph node cells, obtained before intestinal transplant. The receptor comes from a human donor who received an intestinal transplant. The V call is TRBV6-5, the J call TRBJ1-2; D possibly corresponds to TRBD1 (5 bases). CDR3: CASSPLGGGYTF. In DNA form, the CDR3 reads TGTGCCAGCAGCCCGCTCGGGGGAGGCTACACCTTC.